This TCR beta chain came from a study of beta chain features in type 1 diabetes. Study background: Researchers looked at roughly 110 million sorted cells across all samples. Study-level findings and limits: Patients showed naive, central memory and Treg TCRB repertoires that appeared more similar than those of healthy donors.

CDR3 length: 14 amino acids. Germline V lookup: CDR1 SGHRS, CDR2 YFSETQ. Trimming pared 4 bases from V and 3 bases from J, leaving 11 bases between. Isolated RNA was reverse transcribed in full, so expressed TCRB transcripts were sequenced. TCRdb keeps only in-frame clones here, not all; method: immunoSEQ multiplex PCR. Of 400,000 to 600,000 clones in the sample, over 25% are singletons; the top ten hold around 0.065%. The table lists this clone with a few counts. Antigen specificity is unknown. Each sorted population was over 98% pure. The chain combines TRBV5-1 with TRBJ2-1; D perhaps matches TRBD1 (6 bases). The sequence derives from a man between 18 and 35 years old in good health. Sequenced input: naive CD4+ T cells from blood. The CDR3 DNA follows: TGCGCCAGCAGCCGACTCAGGGGCTACAATGAGCAGTTCTTC. Residues: CASSRLRGYNEQFF.